This is a list of T cell receptor beta chains from one sample in a study of OX40 agonist ivuxolimab in advanced cancers. Sequencing used immunoSEQ multiplex PCR; TCRdb keeps in-frame clones, though not all of them. The sample lists 65,000 to 75,000 clones; approximately 87% were seen once. Sequenced material: CD4+ or CD8+ T cells sorted from blood, taken in a trial of the OX40 agonist ivuxolimab. All receptors derive from an adult with an advanced solid tumor such as melanoma, head and neck, liver or kidney cancer. CDR3s include the opening cysteine and the closing phenylalanine or tryptophan. Fields, in order: V gene, J gene, D gene, clone size, CDR3 DNA, CDR3 protein. D genes are given only for firm matches. Where a row states a size, it is once, few, many or the class of an expanded clone; other rows omit it.

>TRBV7-3|TRBJ1-3|TRBD1|NA
TGTGCCAGCAGCTTAATGGGACAGGGCTCTGGAAACACCATATATTTT
CASSLMGQGSGNTIYF
>TRBV6-4|TRBJ1-1|NA|NA
TGTGCCAGCAGACCCGGTTACACTGAAGCTTTCTTT
CASRPGYTEAFF
>TRBV11-2|TRBJ1-1|TRBD1|medium-sized
TGTGCCAGCAGCTTATGGGGACAGCGATATGTAGCTTTCTTT
CASSLWGQRYVAFF
>TRBV7-7|TRBJ2-3|NA|NA
TGTGCTAGCATCCCCCAAAGGGGCCTCACAGATACGCAGTATTTT
CASIPQRGLTDTQYF
>TRBV29-1|TRBJ2-3|NA|NA
TGCAGCGTCCCTGCCTTAACAGATACGCAGTATTTT
CSVPALTDTQYF
>TRBV5-1|TRBJ1-4|TRBD1|NA
TGCGCCAGCAGCTTTCAAGGGGACAGGGGTAATGAAAAACTGTTTTTT
CASSFQGDRGNEKLFF
>TRBV6-5|TRBJ1-2|TRBD1|NA
TGTGCCAGCAGTAACCGGGACAGCCTCTTCTATGGCTACACCTTC
CASSNRDSLFYGYTF
>TRBV15|TRBJ1-3|NA|NA
TGTGCCACCAGCAGAGTCGCGACAGAAGGAAACACCATATATTTT
CATSRVATEGNTIYF
>TRBV5-4|TRBJ1-5|NA|NA
TGTGCCAGCAGCTTACAACCTTATAGCAATCAGCCCCAGCATTTT
CASSLQPYSNQPQHF
>TRBV29-1|TRBJ1-1|TRBD1|NA
TGCAGCGGGGGACAGTGGGGCACTGAAGCTTTCTTT
CSGGQWGTEAFF
>TRBV19|TRBJ2-1|NA|NA
TGTGCCAGTGGTTATGGCGGGGAATACAATGAGCAGTTCTTC
CASGYGGEYNEQFF
>TRBV28|TRBJ1-2|NA|NA
TGTGCCAGCACCCTACCGGGCAGGGGCTATGGCTACACCTTC
CASTLPGRGYGYTF
>TRBV27|TRBJ1-5|NA|NA
TGTGCCAGCAGTTTAGTCGGGTTGGGCAATCAGCCCCAGCATTTT
CASSLVGLGNQPQHF
>TRBV9|TRBJ1-6|NA|NA
TGTGCCAGCTGTCCGGGGCAGGGTGATTCACCCCTCCACTTT
CASCPGQGDSPLHF
>TRBV10-3|TRBJ2-1|TRBD2|NA
TGTGCCATCAGTGGGACTAGCGGGGGGGCGGGTGAGCAGTTCTTC
CAISGTSGGAGEQFF
>TRBV2|TRBJ1-6|NA|few
TGTGCCAGCAGTGTACAGGATGTTGGGACTTCACCCCTCCACTTT
CASSVQDVGTSPLHF
>TRBV9|TRBJ2-1|TRBD2|NA
TGTGCCAGCAGCGTTAGTAATACTAGCGGGGTCTACAATGAGCAGTTCTTC
CASSVSNTSGVYNEQFF
>TRBV7-3|TRBJ1-1|NA|NA
TGTGCCAGCAGCCCGACGGGGACGGTGAACACTGAAGCTTTCTTT
CASSPTGTVNTEAFF
>TRBV7-3|TRBJ2-1|TRBD2|NA
TGTGCCAGCAGTTCCACTAGCGGGAGTAGGAATGAGCAGTTCTTC
CASSSTSGSRNEQFF
>TRBV7-9|TRBJ2-7|NA|once
TGTGCCAGCAGCTTAGAGGGGACTCGCCGGGACTTC
CASSLEGTRRDF
>TRBV19|TRBJ1-5|NA|once
TGTGCCAGTAGTATGGTGGGCGATTTTGCTCAGCCCCAGCATTTT
CASSMVGDFAQPQHF
>TRBV27|TRBJ1-1|NA|NA
TGTGCCAGCAGCTATAGCGCAGGGGTGCCTGAAGCTTTCTTT
CASSYSAGVPEAFF
>TRBV28|TRBJ1-3|NA|NA
TGTGCCAGCAAGCGACAGGACTCTGGAAACACCATATATTTT
CASKRQDSGNTIYF
>TRBV11-3|TRBJ1-1|NA|NA
TGTGCCAGCAGCCAGGGCGGGTTGAACACTGAAGCTTTCTTT
CASSQGGLNTEAFF
>TRBV19|TRBJ1-5|NA|NA
TGTGCCAGTAGTGCCTCGGGACTTAGCAATCAGCCCCAGCATTTT
CASSASGLSNQPQHF
>TRBV21-1|TRBJ2-1|NA|NA
TGTGCCAGCAGCAGGGAGTTCTTC
CASSREFF
>TRBV15|TRBJ2-3|TRBD2|NA
TGTGCCACCAGCAGGGGACTAGCGGGACCGGATACGCAGTATTTT
CATSRGLAGPDTQYF
>TRBV5-6|TRBJ2-1|NA|NA
TGTGCCAGCAGCTTGAGGGTAGCACTGGTCGGGAATGAGCAGTTCTTC
CASSLRVALVGNEQFF
>TRBV25-1|TRBJ1-2|NA|NA
TGTGCCAGCAGGATAAATCGAGACAGACCTAACTATGGCTACACCTTC
CASRINRDRPNYGYTF
>TRBV7-9|TRBJ1-6|NA|NA
TGTGCCAGCAGCCGTGGGCCCGGGAGTTCACCCCTCCACTTT
CASSRGPGSSPLHF
>TRBV6-1|TRBJ2-7|TRBD1|NA
TGTGCCAGCAGCCAGACCGGGACAGGATTCATCGAGCAGTACTTC
CASSQTGTGFIEQYF
>TRBV28|TRBJ1-2|NA|once
TGTGCCAGCAGTTTACGCCCTACGAGTGCGAACTATGGCTACACCTTC
CASSLRPTSANYGYTF
>TRBV7-9|TRBJ1-1|TRBD1|NA
TGTGCCAGCAGCTTAGCGTGGTACAGGGGAGGGCTCAACACTGAAGCTTTCTTT
CASSLAWYRGGLNTEAFF
>TRBV29-1|TRBJ2-5|TRBD1|NA
TGCAGCGTTGAGCTTAGGGGGCTGGGAGAGACCCAGTACTTC
CSVELRGLGETQYF
>TRBV7-9|TRBJ2-1|TRBD1|once
TGTGCCAGCAGCCCACGGGACAGCCCAGGTGGGCAGTTCTTC
CASSPRDSPGGQFF
>TRBV7-2|TRBJ2-1|NA|NA
TGTGCCAGCAGCTTAGCAGCCGGGACAGGGACGCGGGAGGTTTTGAATGAGCAGTTCTTC
CASSLAAGTGTREVLNEQFF
>TRBV7-2|TRBJ2-1|NA|NA
TGTGCCAGCAGCCAAGGGGTGGGAGAGCAGTTCTTC
CASSQGVGEQFF
>TRBV28|TRBJ1-2|NA|NA
TGTGCCAGCAGTTTAATGAGGAAGGGCCAGGGCGGGGGCTACACCTTC
CASSLMRKGQGGGYTF
>TRBV5-4|TRBJ2-7|NA|few
TGTGCCAGCAGCTTGGGAGGCCGCGCATCCGATATCATCGAGCAGTACTTC
CASSLGGRASDIIEQYF
>TRBV7-2|TRBJ2-3|TRBD2|NA
TGTGCCAGCAGCCTGATCGGACTAGCGGGGGGGATCACAGATACGCAGTATTTT
CASSLIGLAGGITDTQYF
>TRBV5-1|TRBJ1-2|NA|NA
TGCGCCAGCAGCCTACTGAGCGCTAACTATGGCTACACCTTC
CASSLLSANYGYTF
>TRBV27|TRBJ2-7|NA|NA
TGTGCCAGCAGTTTAGCCGCGTCCTACGAGCAGTACTTC
CASSLAASYEQYF
>TRBV9|TRBJ1-2|NA|NA
TGTGCCAGCAGCGTAGTGCGGCCCCGAGGGACTAACTATGGCTACACCTTC
CASSVVRPRGTNYGYTF
>TRBV6-1|TRBJ2-5|NA|NA
TGTGCCAGCAGCCTAACTATTTACGAGACCCAGTACTTC
CASSLTIYETQYF
>TRBV5-6|TRBJ1-1|NA|few
TGTGCCAGCAGCTTGGAGTTTCCCACTGAAGCTTTCTTT
CASSLEFPTEAFF
>TRBV5-6|TRBJ1-6|TRBD1|NA
TGTGCCAGCAGCTCGCCCCAGACAGGGGGTCCGGCCCTCCACTTT
CASSSPQTGGPALHF
>TRBV19|TRBJ2-5|TRBD2|NA
TGTGCCAGTAAGGAAGGGACGACTAGCGGGGTCCCCCGGTATGAGACCCAGTACTTC
CASKEGTTSGVPRYETQYF
>TRBV7-3|TRBJ2-1|NA|NA
TGTGCCAGCAGCTTTGCCGGAAATTCCATGCAGTTCTTC
CASSFAGNSMQFF
>TRBV4-3|TRBJ1-2|NA|NA
TGCGCCAGCAGCCACTCGACAGAGAATTGGTATGGCTACACCTTC
CASSHSTENWYGYTF
>TRBV5-4|TRBJ2-4|NA|NA
TGTGCCAGCAGCTTTGGGCCCGCGGACCAGTACTTC
CASSFGPADQYF
>TRBV5-6|TRBJ1-2|NA|NA
TGTGCCAGCAGCTTCCCCGCCGGGGACGGTGGCTACACCTTC
CASSFPAGDGGYTF
>TRBV27|TRBJ1-5|NA|few
TGTGCCAGCAGTTTACGGGGGTTCAATCAGCCCCAGCATTTT
CASSLRGFNQPQHF
>TRBV27|TRBJ2-3|TRBD1|NA
TGTGCCAGCAGTTTAGGGACAGGGGGCAGAGATACGCAGTATTTT
CASSLGTGGRDTQYF
>TRBV5-1|TRBJ2-4|NA|NA
TGCGCCAGCAGCTTGGGTACGGGACCGATTTCCAAAAACATTCAGTACTTC
CASSLGTGPISKNIQYF
>TRBV27|TRBJ2-2|NA|NA
TGTGCCAGCAGTTTAACGGTGTACACCGGGGAGCTGTTTTTT
CASSLTVYTGELFF
>TRBV27|TRBJ2-7|TRBD1|NA
TGTGCCAGCAGTTTAGGGACAGCTCCTACGAGCATGTACTTC
CASSLGTAPTSMYF
>TRBV7-2|TRBJ2-5|NA|NA
TGTGCCAGCAGCTTAGCGCGAGTCCAGGAGACCCAGTACTTC
CASSLARVQETQYF
>TRBV7-2|TRBJ2-7|NA|NA
TGTGCCAGCAGCTCGGCTTCGCCTAGCATGAGGGTGTACGAGCAGTACTTC
CASSSASPSMRVYEQYF
>TRBV9|TRBJ2-1|NA|NA
TGTGCCTCGGGGAACAATGAGCAGTTCTTC
CASGNNEQFF